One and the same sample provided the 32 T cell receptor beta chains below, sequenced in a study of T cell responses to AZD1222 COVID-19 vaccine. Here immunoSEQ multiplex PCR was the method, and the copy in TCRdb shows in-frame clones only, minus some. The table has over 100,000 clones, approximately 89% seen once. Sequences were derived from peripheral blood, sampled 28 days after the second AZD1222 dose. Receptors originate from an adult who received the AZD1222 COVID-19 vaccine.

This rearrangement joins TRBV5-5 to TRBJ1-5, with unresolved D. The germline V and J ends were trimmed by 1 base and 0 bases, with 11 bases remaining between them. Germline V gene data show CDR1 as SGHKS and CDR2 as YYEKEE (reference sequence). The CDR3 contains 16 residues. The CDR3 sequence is CASSLSVVPSNQPQHF. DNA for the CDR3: TGTGCCAGCAGCTTGTCGGTTGTTCCTAGCAATCAGCCCCAGCATTTT.

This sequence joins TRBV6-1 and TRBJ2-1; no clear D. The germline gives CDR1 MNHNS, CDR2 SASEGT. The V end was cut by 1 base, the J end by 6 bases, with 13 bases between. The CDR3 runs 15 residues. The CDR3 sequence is CASSEEIGSGNEQFF. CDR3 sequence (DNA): TGTGCCAGCAGTGAAGAAATAGGCTCGGGCAATGAGCAGTTCTTC.

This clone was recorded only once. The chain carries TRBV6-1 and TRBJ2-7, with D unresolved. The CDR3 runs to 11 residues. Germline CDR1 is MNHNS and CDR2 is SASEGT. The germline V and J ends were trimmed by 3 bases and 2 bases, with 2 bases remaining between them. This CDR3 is CASSEPYEQYF. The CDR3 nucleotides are TGTGCCAGCAGTGAGCCCTACGAGCAGTACTTC.

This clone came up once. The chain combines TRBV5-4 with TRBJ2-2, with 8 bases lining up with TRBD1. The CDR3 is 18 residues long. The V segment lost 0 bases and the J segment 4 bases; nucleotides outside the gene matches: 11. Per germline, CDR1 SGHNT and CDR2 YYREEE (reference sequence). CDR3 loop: CASSLAGLTGASTGELFF. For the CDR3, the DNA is TGTGCCAGCAGCTTGGCGGGACTGACAGGGGCGAGCACCGGGGAGCTGTTTTTT. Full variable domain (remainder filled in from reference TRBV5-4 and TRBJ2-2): ETGVTQSPTHLIKTRGQQVTLRCSSQSGHNTVSWYQQALGQGPQFIFQYYREEENGRGNFPPRFSGLQFPNYSSELNVNALELDDSALYLCASSLAGLTGASTGELFFGEGSRLTVL.

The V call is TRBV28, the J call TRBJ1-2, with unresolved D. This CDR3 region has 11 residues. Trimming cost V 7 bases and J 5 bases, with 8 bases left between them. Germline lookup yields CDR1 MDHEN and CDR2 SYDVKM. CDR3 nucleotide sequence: TGTGCCAGCACGAAGGATTATGGCTACACCTTC. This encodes CASTKDYGYTF.

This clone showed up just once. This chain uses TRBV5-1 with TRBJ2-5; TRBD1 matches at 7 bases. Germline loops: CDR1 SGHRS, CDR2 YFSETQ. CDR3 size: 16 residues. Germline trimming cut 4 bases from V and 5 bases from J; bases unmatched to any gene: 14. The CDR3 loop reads CASSPQGQPLGETQYF. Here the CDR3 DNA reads TGCGCCAGCAGCCCGCAGGGACAGCCTCTTGGGGAGACCCAGTACTTC.

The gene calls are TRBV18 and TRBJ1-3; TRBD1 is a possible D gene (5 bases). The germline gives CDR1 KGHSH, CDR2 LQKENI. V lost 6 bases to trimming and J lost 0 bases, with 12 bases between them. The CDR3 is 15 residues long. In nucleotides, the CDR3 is TGTGCCAGCTCCGCCGGGACGGACTCTGGAAACACCATATATTTT. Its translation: CASSAGTDSGNTIYF.

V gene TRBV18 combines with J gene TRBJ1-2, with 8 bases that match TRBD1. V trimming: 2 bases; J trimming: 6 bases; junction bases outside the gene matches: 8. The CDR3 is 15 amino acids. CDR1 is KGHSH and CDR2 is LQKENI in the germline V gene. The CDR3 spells CASSPIPQGANGYTF. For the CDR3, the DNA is TGTGCCAGCTCACCAATACCTCAGGGGGCGAATGGCTACACCTTC.

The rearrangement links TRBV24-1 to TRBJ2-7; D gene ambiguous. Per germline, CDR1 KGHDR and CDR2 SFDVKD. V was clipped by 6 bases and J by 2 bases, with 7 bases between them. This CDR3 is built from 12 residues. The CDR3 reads CATSYGTYEQYF. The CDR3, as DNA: TGTGCCACCAGTTACGGCACCTACGAGCAGTACTTC.

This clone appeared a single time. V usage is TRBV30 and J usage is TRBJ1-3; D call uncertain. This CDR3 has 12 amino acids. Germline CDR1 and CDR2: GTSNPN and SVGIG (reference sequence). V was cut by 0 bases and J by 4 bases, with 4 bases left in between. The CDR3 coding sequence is TGTGCCTGGAGTGTGGGGGGAAACACCATATATTTT. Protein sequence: CAWSVGGNTIYF.

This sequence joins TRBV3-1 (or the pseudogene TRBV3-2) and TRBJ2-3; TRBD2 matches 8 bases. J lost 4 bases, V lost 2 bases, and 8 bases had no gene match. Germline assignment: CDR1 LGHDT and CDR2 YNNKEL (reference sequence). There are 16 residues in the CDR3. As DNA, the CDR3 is TGTGCCAGCAGCCAAATTTCGGGGGGGCCGGCAGATACGCAGTATTTT. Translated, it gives CASSQISGGPADTQYF.

The DNA of the CDR3 is TGTGCCAGCAGGATAAGCCTAGTCCCAGATACGCAGTATTTT. It translates to CASRISLVPDTQYF. The rearrangement joins TRBV7-2 to TRBJ2-3, with no clear D. Deletions cut 6 bases from V and 4 bases from J, with 14 bases between. The germline V gene has CDR1 SGHTA and CDR2 FQGNSA. The CDR3 is 14 residues long.

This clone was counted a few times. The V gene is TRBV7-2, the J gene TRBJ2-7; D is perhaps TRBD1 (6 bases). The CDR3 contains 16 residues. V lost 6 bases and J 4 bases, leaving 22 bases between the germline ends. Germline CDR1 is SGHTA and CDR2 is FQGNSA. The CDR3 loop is CASSSGRWGQEYEQYF. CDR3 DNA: TGTGCCAGCAGTTCAGGCAGGTGGGGACAAGAGTACGAGCAGTACTTC.

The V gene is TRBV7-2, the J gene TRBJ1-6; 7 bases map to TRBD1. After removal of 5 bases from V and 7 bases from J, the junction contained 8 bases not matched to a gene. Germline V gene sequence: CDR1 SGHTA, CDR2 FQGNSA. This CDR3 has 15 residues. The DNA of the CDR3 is TGTGCCAGCAGCCTCAGACAGGGTCTAAATTCACCCCTCCACTTT. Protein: CASSLRQGLNSPLHF.

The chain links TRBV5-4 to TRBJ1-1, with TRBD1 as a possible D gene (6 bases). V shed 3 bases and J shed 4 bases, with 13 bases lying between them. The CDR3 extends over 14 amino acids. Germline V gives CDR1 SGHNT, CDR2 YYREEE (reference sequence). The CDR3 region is CASSSRGGTTEAFF. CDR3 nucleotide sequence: TGTGCCAGCAGCTCGAGGGGGGGAACCACTGAAGCTTTCTTT.

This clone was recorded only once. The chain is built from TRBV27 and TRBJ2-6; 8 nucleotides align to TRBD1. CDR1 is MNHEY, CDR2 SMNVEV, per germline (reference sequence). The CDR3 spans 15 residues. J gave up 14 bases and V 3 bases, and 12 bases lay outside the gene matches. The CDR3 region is CASSFDSGTGRFLTF. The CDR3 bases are TGTGCCAGCAGTTTCGACTCCGGGACAGGAAGATTCCTGACTTTC.

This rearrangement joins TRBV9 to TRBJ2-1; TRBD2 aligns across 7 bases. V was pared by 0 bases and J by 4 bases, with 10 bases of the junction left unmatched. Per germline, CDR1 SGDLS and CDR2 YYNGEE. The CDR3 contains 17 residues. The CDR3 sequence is CASSVAGGPQVYNEQFF. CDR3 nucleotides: TGTGCCAGCAGCGTAGCGGGGGGACCTCAAGTTTACAATGAGCAGTTCTTC.

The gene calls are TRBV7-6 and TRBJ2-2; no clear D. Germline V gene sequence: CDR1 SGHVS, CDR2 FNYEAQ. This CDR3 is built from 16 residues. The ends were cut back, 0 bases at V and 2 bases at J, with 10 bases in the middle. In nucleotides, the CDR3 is TGTGCCAGCAGCTTAGCGATATCGGGTAACACCGGGGAGCTGTTTTTT. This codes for CASSLAISGNTGELFF.

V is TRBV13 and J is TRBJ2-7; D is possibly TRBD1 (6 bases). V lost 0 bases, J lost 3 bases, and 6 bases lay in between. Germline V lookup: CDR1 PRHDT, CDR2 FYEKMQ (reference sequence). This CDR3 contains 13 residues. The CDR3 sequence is CASSLGQGYEQYF. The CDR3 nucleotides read TGTGCCAGCAGCTTAGGACAGGGCTACGAGCAGTACTTC.

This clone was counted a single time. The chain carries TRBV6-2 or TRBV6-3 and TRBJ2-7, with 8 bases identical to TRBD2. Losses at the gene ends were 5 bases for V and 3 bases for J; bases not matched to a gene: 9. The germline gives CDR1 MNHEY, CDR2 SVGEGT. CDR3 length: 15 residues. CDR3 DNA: TGTGCCAGCAGTCAAACCGGGACTAGAGTCTACGAGCAGTACTTC. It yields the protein CASSQTGTRVYEQYF.

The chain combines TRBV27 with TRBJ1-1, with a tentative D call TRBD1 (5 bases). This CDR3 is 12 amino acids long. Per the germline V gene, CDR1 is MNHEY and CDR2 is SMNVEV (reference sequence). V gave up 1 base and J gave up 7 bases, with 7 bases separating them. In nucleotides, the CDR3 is TGTGCCAGCAGTTTATTTGGGGGTGAAGCTTTCTTT. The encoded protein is CASSLFGGEAFF.

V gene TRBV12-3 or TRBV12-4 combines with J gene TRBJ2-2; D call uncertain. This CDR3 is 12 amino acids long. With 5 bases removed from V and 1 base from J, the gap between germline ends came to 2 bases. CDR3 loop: CASSLNTGELFF. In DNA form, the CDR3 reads TGTGCCAGCAGTCTGAACACCGGGGAGCTGTTTTTT.

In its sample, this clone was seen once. DNA for the CDR3: TGTGCCAGTAGCCAAAGCTCCTACGAGCAGTACTTC. This gives the protein CASSQSSYEQYF. The chain has TRBV19 and TRBJ2-7; D is unresolved. Germline assignment: CDR1 LNHDA and CDR2 SQIVND (reference sequence). The CDR3 runs to 12 residues. V shed 6 bases and J shed 0 bases, with 6 bases lying between them.

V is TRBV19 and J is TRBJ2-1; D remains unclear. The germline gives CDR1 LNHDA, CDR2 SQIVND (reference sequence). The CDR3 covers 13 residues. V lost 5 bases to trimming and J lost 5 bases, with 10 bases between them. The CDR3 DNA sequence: TGTGCCAGTAGTCCCTACAGCCACAATGAGCAGTTCTTC. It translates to CASSPYSHNEQFF.

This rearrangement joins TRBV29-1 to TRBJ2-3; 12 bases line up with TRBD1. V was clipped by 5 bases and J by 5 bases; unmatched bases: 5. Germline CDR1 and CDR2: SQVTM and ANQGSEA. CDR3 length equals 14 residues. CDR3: CSVSGTGGLDTQYF. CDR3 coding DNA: TGCAGCGTTTCCGGGACAGGGGGCTTAGATACGCAGTATTTT.

The CDR3 DNA reads as TGTGCCAGCAGCCAAGAATTAAGAGGGCCAGATGAGCAGTTCTTC. Its protein product is CASSQELRGPDEQFF. The J gene is TRBJ2-1, the V gene TRBV4-2; perhaps TRBD2 as D (5 bases). The CDR3 covers 15 residues. Per the germline V gene, CDR1 is LGHNA and CDR2 is YNFKEQ. Trimming took 0 bases from V and 8 from J, leaving 14 bases between them.

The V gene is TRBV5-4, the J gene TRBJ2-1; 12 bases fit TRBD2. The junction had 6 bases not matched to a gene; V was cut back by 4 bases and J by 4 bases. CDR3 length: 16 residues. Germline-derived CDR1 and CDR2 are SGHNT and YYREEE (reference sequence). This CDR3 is CASSRGTSGSYNEQFF. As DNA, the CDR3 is TGTGCCAGCAGCAGGGGGACTAGCGGGTCTTACAATGAGCAGTTCTTC.

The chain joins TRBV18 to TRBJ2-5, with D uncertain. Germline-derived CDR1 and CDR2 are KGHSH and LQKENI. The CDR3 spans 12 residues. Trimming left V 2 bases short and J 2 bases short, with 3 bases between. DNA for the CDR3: TGTGCCAGCTCACCATCTCAAGAGACCCAGTACTTC. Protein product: CASSPSQETQYF.

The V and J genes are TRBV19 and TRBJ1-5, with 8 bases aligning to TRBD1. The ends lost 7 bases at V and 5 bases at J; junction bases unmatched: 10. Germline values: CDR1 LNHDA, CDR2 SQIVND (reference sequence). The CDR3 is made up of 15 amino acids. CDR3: CASNPPGTGYQPQHF. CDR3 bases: TGTGCCAGTAACCCCCCCGGGACAGGCTATCAGCCCCAGCATTTT.

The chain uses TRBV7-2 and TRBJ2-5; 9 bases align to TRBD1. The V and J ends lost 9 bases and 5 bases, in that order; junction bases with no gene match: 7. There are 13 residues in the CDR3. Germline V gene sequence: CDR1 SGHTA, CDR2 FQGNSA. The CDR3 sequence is CASRGTGLETQYF. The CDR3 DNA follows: TGTGCCAGTCGGGGGACAGGGTTGGAGACCCAGTACTTC.

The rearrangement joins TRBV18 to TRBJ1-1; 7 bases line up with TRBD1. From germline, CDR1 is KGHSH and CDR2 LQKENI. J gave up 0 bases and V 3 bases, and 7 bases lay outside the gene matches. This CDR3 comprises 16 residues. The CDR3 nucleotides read TGTGCCAGCTCACCCCAACCGGGACAGATGAACACTGAAGCTTTCTTT. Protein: CASSPQPGQMNTEAFF. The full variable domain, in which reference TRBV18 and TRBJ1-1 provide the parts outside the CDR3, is NAGVMQNPRHLVRRRGQEARLRCSPMKGHSHVYWYRQLPEEGLKFMVYLQKENIIDESGMPKERFSAEFPKEGPSILRIQQVVRGDSAAYFCASSPQPGQMNTEAFFGQGTRLTVV.

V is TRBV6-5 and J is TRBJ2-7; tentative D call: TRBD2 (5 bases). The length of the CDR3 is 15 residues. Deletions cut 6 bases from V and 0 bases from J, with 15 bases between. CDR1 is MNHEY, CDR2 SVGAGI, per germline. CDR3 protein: CASRLSAGSSYEQYF. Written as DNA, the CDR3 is TGTGCCAGCAGACTAAGCGCGGGTAGCTCCTACGAGCAGTACTTC.